The 11 T cell receptor beta chains listed next were all sequenced from one sample in a study of cytomegalovirus exposure and HLA in healthy donors. PCR amplification relied on 60 Vbeta primers (plus 13 Jbeta primers). Libraries were prepared by immunoSEQ multiplex PCR; TCRdb keeps only in-frame clonotypes and omits some of them. The profile shows some 92,000 clones, approximately 79% of them singletons. The sequenced sample was PBMCs. Receptors originate from a man aged 30 to 45 in good health and CMV-seronegative.

The rearrangement uses TRBV5-1 and TRBJ1-1; possibly TRBD1 for D (5 bases). Germline CDR1 is SGHRS and CDR2 is YFSETQ. The V and J ends lost 0 bases and 6 bases respectively, with 21 bases between them. This CDR3 spans 17 amino acids. CDR3 coding DNA: TGCGCCAGCAGCTTGGCAAGGGGAAGGGATTTTAGGGCTGAAGCTTTCTTT. This encodes CASSLARGRDFRAEAFF.

V usage is TRBV28 and J usage is TRBJ1-2, with TRBD1 matching 7 bases. This CDR3 spans 19 amino acids. V was pared by 6 bases and J by 6 bases, with 25 bases of the junction left unmatched. Germline CDR1 MDHEN, CDR2 SYDVKM. The CDR3 DNA is TGTGCCAGCAGGTTTGCTAAACAGGGGCCGCCCTCCCTCTCAAATGGCTACACCTTC. As protein: CASRFAKQGPPSLSNGYTF.

This clone was counted a single time. The rearrangement joins TRBV27 to TRBJ2-6; D is possibly TRBD2 (5 bases). Germline values: CDR1 MNHEY, CDR2 SMNVEV (reference sequence). The CDR3 length is 17 residues. Trimming shortened V by 5 bases and J by 0 bases, and 14 bases separated the two germline ends. As DNA, the CDR3 is TGTGCCAGCAGTGATCGGAGGACCCCCTCTGGGGCCAACGTCCTGACTTTC. This gives the protein CASSDRRTPSGANVLTF.

This chain joins TRBV19 and TRBJ1-5; maybe TRBD1 (5 bases). There are 13 residues in the CDR3. Germline V gene data show CDR1 as LNHDA and CDR2 as SQIVND (reference sequence). V lost 11 bases and J 4 bases, leaving 15 bases between the germline ends. The chain's CDR3 is CAGGDQGNQPQHF. CDR3 bases: TGTGCCGGGGGGGATCAGGGAAATCAGCCCCAGCATTTT.

V gene TRBV4-1 combines with J gene TRBJ2-5; 12 nucleotides agree with TRBD1. The CDR3 is 16 amino acids. V was clipped by 2 bases and J by 5 bases; unmatched bases: 6. From germline, CDR1 is MGHRA and CDR2 YSYEKL. The CDR3 DNA sequence: TGCGCCAGCAGCCAATGGGGGACAGGGGGCAGCGAGACCCAGTACTTC. Amino acid sequence: CASSQWGTGGSETQYF.

The chain is built from TRBV19 and TRBJ1-2, with TRBD1 matching over 12 bases. V shed 4 bases and J 8 bases; nucleotides not matched to a gene: 5. Germline CDR1 reads LNHDA; CDR2 reads SQIVND (reference sequence). This CDR3 comprises 14 residues. CDR3 amino acids: CASSSGTGGMGYTF. DNA of the CDR3: TGTGCCAGTAGTAGCGGGACAGGGGGCATGGGCTACACCTTC.

This clone was counted a single time. The rearrangement links TRBV6-5 to TRBJ1-2; D is unresolved. Trimming took off 10 bases at V and 7 bases at J, with 19 bases between the two ends. The germline gives CDR1 MNHEY, CDR2 SVGAGI. CDR3 length equals 13 residues. CDR3 amino acids: CATRLLQASGYTF. CDR3 nucleotide sequence: TGTGCCACCCGCCTATTGCAGGCAAGTGGCTACACCTTC.

V usage is TRBV7-9 and J usage is TRBJ2-7, with a possible D match to TRBD1 (6 bases). V was pared by 2 bases and J by 3 bases, with 14 bases between. The CDR3 runs 15 residues. Germline CDR1 SEHNR, CDR2 FQNEAQ (reference sequence). In nucleotides, the CDR3 is TGTGCCAGCAGCTTAAAAGGGGACATAAACTACGAGCAGTACTTC. Its translation is CASSLKGDINYEQYF.

This clone came up a few times. V gene TRBV4-2 combines with J gene TRBJ2-7; D possibly corresponds to TRBD2 (6 bases). The CDR3 sequence is 15 residues long. Germline V CDR1 and CDR2: LGHNA, YNFKEQ. V was clipped by 3 bases and J by 0 bases, with 12 bases between them. CDR3 protein: CASSQETRDSYEQYF. The DNA of the CDR3 is TGTGCCAGCAGCCAGGAGACTAGGGACTCCTACGAGCAGTACTTC.

The chain is built from TRBV30 and TRBJ1-4, with D possibly being TRBD1 (5 bases). V lost 0 bases to trimming and J lost 3 bases, with 20 bases between them. Germline-derived CDR1 and CDR2 are GTSNPN and SVGIG (reference sequence). This CDR3 is 18 amino acids long. CDR3 DNA: TGTGCCTGGAGTGTACGGGGGTGGGGCCTTACACCTAATGAAAAACTGTTTTTT. It encodes CAWSVRGWGLTPNEKLFF.

CDR3 bases: TGTGCCAGCAGTGGGGTCCGCGGCGGGACTGAAGCTTTCTTT. It codes for CASSGVRGGTEAFF. This chain uses TRBV2 with TRBJ1-1; D is undetermined. Looked up from germline, CDR1 is SNHLY and CDR2 is FYNNEI. CDR3 length equals 14 residues. V lost 4 bases to trimming and J lost 5 bases, with 14 bases between them.